This paragraph covers one TCR beta chain sequence. Its antigen remains undetermined. Per-nucleotide qualities are absent, and no much larger clonotype sits a single base away. The sample belongs to a study of preoperative IRX-2 immunotherapy in early breast cancer (dated by TCRdb to the late 2010s). Measured from the cysteine to the phenylalanine, the CDR3 is 15 residues long. Kept here is only the CDR3 DNA, which spans 45 bases and is read in frame from base 1. Reading the germline V gene gives CDR1 SGHVS and CDR2 FNYEAQ. Trimmed from V: 2 bases; trimmed from J: 5 bases; junction bases lacking a gene match: 5. The treatment or condition label, as the study defines it: preoperative locoregional IRX-2 cytokine immunotherapy. The samples were obtained from a phase Ib study that tested preoperative, locoregional IRX-2 cytokine immunotherapy designed to prime immune responses. The donors were early-stage breast cancer patients who were given IRX-2 prior to surgery.

The protocol used for the library was the immunoSEQ multiplex PCR assay. TCRdb limited this immuneACCESS table to in-frame rearrangements with V and J called. A share of clones is missing; checked studies link under half to unresolved V genes, and the rest is unexplained. Within this sample are tens of thousands of clones, with about 96% of them counted one time only. Roughly 6.7% of the sample rests with the top ten. This specimen was acquired from a patient treated with IRX-2 immunotherapy. This clonotype was obtained from a human donor with breast cancer. The chain joins TRBV7-6 to TRBJ2-7, and TRBD2 matches 11 of the central bases. The CDR3 region: CASSLLAGGFHEQYF. The sequenced DNA: TGTGCCAGCAGCTTACTAGCGGGAGGTTTCCACGAGCAGTACTTC.